This TCR beta chain was documented in a study of Siglec-9 on CD8 T cells in melanoma. Assay used: immunoSEQ multiplex PCR; TCRdb lists only in-frame clones, some missing. In the table there are around 39,000 clones, roughly 80% of which are singletons. Germline CDR1 reads MNHEY; CDR2 reads SVGAGI. The J segment lost 4 bases and the V segment lost 6 bases, leaving 6 bases of the junction unmatched. The CDR3 length is 13 residues. The chain has TRBV6-5 and TRBJ2-7; TRBD1 aligns across 7 bases. Sequenced input: Siglec-9- CD8+ T cells sorted from blood. This receptor was obtained from a human donor in good health. The CDR3 loop is CASRDRDVYEQYF. CDR3 nucleotides: TGTGCCAGCAGAGACAGGGACGTATACGAGCAGTACTTC.